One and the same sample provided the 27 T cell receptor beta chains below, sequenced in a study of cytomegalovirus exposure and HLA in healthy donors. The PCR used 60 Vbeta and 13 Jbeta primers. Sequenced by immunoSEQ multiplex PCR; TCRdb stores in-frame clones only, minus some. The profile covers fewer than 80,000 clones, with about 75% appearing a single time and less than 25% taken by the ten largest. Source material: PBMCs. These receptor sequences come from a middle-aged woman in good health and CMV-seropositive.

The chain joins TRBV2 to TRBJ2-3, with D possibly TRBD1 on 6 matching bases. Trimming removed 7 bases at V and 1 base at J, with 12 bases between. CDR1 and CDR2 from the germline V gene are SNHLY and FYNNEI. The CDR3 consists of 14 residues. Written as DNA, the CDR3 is TGTGCCAGCAATCTCAGACAGGGCACAGATACGCAGTATTTT. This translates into CASNLRQGTDTQYF.

CDR3 sequence reads: CASSLEALAGYTF. The DNA for the CDR3 is TGCGCCAGCAGCTTGGAAGCGTTGGCGGGCTACACCTTC. The chain recombines TRBV5-1 with TRBJ1-2; D is unresolved. Germline values: CDR1 SGHRS, CDR2 YFSETQ. The CDR3 length is 13 residues. Trimming stripped 0 bases from V and 8 bases from J, with 11 bases between.

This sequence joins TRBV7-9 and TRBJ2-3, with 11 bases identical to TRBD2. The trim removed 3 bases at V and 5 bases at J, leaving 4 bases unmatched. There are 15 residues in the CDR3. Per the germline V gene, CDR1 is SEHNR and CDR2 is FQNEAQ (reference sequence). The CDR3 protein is CASSFSGGGKDTQYF. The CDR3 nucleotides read TGTGCCAGCAGCTTTAGCGGGGGGGGGAAAGATACGCAGTATTTT.

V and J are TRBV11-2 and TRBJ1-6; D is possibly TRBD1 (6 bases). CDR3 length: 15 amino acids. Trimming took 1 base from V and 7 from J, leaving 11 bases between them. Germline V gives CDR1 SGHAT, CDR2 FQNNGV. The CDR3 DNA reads TGTGCCAGCAGCTTAGGCGCAGGGGCCAATTCACCCCTCCACTTT. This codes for CASSLGAGANSPLHF.

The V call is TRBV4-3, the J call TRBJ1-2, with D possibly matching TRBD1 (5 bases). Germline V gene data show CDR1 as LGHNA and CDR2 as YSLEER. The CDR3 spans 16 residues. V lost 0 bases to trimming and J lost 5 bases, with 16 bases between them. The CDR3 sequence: CASSQDRVGAGYGYTF. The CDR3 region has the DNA TGCGCCAGCAGCCAAGACAGGGTAGGGGCGGGATATGGCTACACCTTC.

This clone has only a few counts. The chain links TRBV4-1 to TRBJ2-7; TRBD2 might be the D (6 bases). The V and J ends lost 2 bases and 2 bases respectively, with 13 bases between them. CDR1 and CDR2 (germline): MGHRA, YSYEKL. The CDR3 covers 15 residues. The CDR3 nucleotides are TGCGCCAGCAGCCAACCGGGAGTGGGCACCTACGAGCAGTACTTC. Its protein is CASSQPGVGTYEQYF.

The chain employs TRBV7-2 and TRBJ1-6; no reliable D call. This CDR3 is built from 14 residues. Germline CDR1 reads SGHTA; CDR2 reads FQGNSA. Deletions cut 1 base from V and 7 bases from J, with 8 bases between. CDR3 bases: TGTGCCAGCAGCTTAGGTAGCGGCAATTCACCCCTCCACTTT. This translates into CASSLGSGNSPLHF.

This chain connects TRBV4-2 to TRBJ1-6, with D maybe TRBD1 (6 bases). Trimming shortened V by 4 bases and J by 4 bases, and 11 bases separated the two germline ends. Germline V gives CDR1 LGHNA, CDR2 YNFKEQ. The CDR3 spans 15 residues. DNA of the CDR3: TGTGCCAGCAGCCCAAGAGGACAGTATAATTCACCCCTCCACTTT. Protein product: CASSPRGQYNSPLHF.

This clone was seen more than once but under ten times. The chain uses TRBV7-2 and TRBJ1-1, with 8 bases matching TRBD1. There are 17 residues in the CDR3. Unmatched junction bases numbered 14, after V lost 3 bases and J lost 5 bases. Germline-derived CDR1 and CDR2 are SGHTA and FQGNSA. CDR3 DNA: TGTGCCAGCAGCTTTATCGGCGTGGACAGGGAAGGAACTGAAGCTTTCTTT. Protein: CASSFIGVDREGTEAFF. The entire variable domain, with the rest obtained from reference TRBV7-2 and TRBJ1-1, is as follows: GAGVSQSPSNKVTEKGKDVELRCDPISGHTALYWYRQSLGQGLEFLIYFQGNSAPDKSGLPSDRFSAERTGGSVSTLTIQRTQQEDSAVYLCASSFIGVDREGTEAFFGQGTRLTVV.

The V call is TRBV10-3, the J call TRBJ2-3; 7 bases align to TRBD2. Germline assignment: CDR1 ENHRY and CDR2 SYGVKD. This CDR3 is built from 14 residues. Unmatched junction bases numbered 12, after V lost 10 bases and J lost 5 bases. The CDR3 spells CATRGDTGGDTQYF. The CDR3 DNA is TGTGCCACCCGAGGTGACACGGGAGGAGATACGCAGTATTTT.

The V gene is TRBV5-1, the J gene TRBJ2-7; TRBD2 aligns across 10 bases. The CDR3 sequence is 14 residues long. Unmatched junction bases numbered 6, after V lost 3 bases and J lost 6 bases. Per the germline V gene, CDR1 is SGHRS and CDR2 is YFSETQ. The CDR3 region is CASSWQRGGLEQYF. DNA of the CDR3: TGCGCCAGCAGCTGGCAGCGGGGGGGCCTCGAGCAGTACTTC.

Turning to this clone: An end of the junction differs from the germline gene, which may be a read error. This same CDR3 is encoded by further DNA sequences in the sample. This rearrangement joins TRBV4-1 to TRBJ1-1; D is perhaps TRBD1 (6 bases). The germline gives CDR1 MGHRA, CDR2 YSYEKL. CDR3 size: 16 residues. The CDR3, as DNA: TGCGCCAGCAGCCAAGATTATGGGGGCTTGAGTACTGAGGCTTTCTTT. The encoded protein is CASSQDYGGLSTEAFF.

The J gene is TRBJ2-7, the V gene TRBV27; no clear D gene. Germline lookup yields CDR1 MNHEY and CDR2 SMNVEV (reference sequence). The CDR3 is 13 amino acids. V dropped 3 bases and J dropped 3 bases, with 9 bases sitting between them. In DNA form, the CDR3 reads TGTGCCAGCAGTTTCGGTACCAACTACGAGCAGTACTTC. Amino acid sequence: CASSFGTNYEQYF.

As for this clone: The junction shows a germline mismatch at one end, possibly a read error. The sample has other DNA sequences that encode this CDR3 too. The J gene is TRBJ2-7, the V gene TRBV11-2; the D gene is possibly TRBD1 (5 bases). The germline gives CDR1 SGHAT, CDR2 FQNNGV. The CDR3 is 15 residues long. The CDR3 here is CASSVDGAGFTKQYF. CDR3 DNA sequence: TGCGCCAGCAGCGTGGATGGGGCCGGATTTACGAAGCAGTACTTC.

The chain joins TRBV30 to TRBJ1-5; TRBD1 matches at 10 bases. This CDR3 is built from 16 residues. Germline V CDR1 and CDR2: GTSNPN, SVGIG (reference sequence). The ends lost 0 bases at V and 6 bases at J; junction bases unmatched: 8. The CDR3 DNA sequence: TGTGCCTGGAGTGTAAAGGGGGGACAGGGGTTTCAGCCCCAGCATTTT. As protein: CAWSVKGGQGFQPQHF.

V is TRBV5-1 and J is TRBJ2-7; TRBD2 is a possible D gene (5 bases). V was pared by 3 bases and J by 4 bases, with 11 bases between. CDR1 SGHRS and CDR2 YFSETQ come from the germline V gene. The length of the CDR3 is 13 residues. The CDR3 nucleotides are TGCGCCAGCAGCTCCGGGGTCGGGTACGAGCAGTACTTC. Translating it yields CASSSGVGYEQYF.

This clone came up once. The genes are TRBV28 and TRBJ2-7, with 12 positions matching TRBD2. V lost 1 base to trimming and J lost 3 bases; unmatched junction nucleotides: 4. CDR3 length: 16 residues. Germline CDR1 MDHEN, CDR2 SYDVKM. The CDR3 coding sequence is TGTGCCAGCAGTTTATCGGGACTAGCGGGTGGCTACGAGCAGTACTTC. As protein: CASSLSGLAGGYEQYF.

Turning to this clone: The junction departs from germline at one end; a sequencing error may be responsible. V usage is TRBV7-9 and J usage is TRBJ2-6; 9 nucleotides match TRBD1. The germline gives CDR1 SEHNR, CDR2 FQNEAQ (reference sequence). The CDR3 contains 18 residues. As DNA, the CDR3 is TGTTCCAGCAGCCCCCGGGACAGGGACTTCCCTGGGGCCAACGTCCTGACTTTC. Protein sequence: CSSSPRDRDFPGANVLTF.

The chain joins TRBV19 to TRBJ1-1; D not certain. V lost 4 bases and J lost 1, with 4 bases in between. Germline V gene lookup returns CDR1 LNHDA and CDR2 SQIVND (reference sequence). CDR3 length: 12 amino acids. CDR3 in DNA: TGTGCCAGTAGTAACGGGAACACTGAAGCTTTCTTT. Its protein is CASSNGNTEAFF.

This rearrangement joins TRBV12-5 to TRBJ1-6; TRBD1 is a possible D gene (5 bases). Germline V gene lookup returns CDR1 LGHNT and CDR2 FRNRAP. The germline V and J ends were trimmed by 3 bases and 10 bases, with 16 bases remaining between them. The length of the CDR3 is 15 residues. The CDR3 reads CASGFLRTTGSPLHF. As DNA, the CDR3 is TGTGCTAGTGGTTTCTTAAGGACAACTGGGTCACCCCTCCACTTT.

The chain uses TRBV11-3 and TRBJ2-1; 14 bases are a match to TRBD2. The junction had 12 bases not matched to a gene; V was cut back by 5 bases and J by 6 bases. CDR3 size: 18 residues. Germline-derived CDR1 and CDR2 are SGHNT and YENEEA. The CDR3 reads CASSPKRTSGGLGNEQFF. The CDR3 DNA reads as TGTGCCAGCAGCCCGAAGAGGACTAGCGGGGGGCTCGGCAATGAGCAGTTCTTC.

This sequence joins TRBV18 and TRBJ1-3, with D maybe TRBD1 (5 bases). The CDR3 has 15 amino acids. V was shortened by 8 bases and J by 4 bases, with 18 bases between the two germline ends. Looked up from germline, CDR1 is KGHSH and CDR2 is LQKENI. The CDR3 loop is CASRPGQMGGNTIYF. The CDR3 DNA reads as TGTGCCAGCCGACCAGGACAAATGGGGGGAAACACCATATATTTT.

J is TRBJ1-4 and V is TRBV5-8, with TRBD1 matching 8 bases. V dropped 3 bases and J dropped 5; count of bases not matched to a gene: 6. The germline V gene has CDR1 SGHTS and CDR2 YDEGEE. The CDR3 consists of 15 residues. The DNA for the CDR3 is TGTGCCAGCAGCTGGGCGGACAGGGCGAATGAAAAACTGTTTTTT. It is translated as CASSWADRANEKLFF.

Here the CDR3 reads CATSRDSREVKQYF. The CDR3 DNA sequence: TGTGCCACCAGCAGAGATTCCAGGGAGGTTAAGCAGTACTTC. The chain combines TRBV15 with TRBJ2-7; perhaps TRBD2 as D (6 bases). The CDR3 length is 14 residues. Looked up from germline, CDR1 is LNHNV and CDR2 is YYDKDF (reference sequence). Trimming took off 0 bases at V and 8 bases at J, with 14 bases between the two ends. Full variable domain (rest looked up from reference TRBV15 and TRBJ2-7): DAMVIQNPRYQVTQFGKPVTLSCSQTLNHNVMYWYQQKSSQAPKLLFHYYDKDFNNEADTPDNFQSRRPNTSFCFLDIRSPGLGDTAMYLCATSRDSREVKQYFGPGTRLTVT.

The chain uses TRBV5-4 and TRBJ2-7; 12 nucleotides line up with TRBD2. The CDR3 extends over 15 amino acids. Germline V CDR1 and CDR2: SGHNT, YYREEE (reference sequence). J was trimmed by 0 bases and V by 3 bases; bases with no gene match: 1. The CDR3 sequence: CASSWTSGDSYEQYF. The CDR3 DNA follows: TGTGCCAGCAGCTGGACTAGCGGGGACTCCTACGAGCAGTACTTC.

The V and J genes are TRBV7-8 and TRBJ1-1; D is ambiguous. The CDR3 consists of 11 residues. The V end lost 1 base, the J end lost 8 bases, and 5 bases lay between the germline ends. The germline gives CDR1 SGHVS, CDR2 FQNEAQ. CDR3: CASSLETEAFF. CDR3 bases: TGTGCCAGCAGCTTAGAGACAGAAGCTTTCTTT.

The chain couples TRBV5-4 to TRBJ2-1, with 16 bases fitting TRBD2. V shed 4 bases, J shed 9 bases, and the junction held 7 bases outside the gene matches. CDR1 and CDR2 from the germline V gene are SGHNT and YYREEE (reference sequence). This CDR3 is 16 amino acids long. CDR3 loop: CASSPGLAGGPGEQFF. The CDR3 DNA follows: TGTGCCAGCAGCCCGGGACTAGCGGGGGGGCCCGGTGAGCAGTTCTTC.